This TCR beta chain derives from a study of CD8 T cells in acute hepatitis C reinfection. Measured with immunoSEQ multiplex PCR; TCRdb has only the in-frame clones, and not every one. The sample records approximately 40,000 clones, 75% to 90% being singletons. Time point noted: naive CD8 control sorted from an acute-time-point sample. This clone has only one observation. The germline V gene has CDR1 MNHEY and CDR2 SVGAGI. The CDR3 has 14 amino acids. With 0 bases removed from V and 0 bases from J, the gap between germline ends came to 5 bases. What was sequenced was naive CD8+ T cells from PBMCs. The sequence was obtained from a woman under 30 who spontaneously cleared hepatitis C infection. This chain connects TRBV6-5 to TRBJ1-1; D remains unclear. The CDR3: CASSYSRMNTEAFF. The CDR3 DNA reads TGTGCCAGCAGTTACTCGCGGATGAACACTGAAGCTTTCTTT.